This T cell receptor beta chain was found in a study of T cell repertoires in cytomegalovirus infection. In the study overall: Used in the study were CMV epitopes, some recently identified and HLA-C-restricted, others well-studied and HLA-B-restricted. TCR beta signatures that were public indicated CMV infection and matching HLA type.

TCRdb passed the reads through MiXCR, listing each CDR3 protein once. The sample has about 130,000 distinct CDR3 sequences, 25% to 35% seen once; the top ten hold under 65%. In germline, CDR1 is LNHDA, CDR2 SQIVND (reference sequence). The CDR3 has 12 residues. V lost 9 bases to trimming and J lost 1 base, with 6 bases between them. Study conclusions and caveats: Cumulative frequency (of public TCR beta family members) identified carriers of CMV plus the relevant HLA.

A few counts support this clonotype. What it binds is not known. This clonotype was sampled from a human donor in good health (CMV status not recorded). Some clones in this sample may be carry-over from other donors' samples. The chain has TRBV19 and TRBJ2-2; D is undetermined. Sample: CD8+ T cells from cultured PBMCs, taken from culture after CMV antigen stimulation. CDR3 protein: CARIQNTGELFF. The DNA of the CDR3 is TGTGCCAGAATTCAGAACACCGGGGAGCTGTTTTTT.